This T cell receptor (beta chain) was obtained from a study of T cells in narcolepsy. Study in general: Patients with NT1 or NT2 and healthy control donors were enrolled.

To note about this clone: What it binds is not known.

V dropped 0 bases and J dropped 8 bases, with 8 bases sitting between them. CDR1 is LGHNA, CDR2 YNFKEQ, per germline. The CDR3 sequence is 14 residues long. Here immunoSEQ multiplex PCR was the method, and the copy in TCRdb shows in-frame clones only, minus some. The table shows 30,000 or so clones, with 75% to 85% occurring only once. Study outcomes and limitations: Autoreactive clonotypes reportedly recurred in blood of same and different patients, not controls. HCRT-specific and TRIB2-specific autoreactive clonotypes appeared among same-patient CSF and blood CD4+ clonotypes. No autoreactive T cell clone sequences appeared in some memory CD4+ repertoires.

This TCR came from a human donor with narcolepsy. The material sequenced was CD45RA- memory CD4+ T cells from PBMCs. This chain joins TRBV4-2 and TRBJ1-6, with unresolved D. Written as DNA, the CDR3 is TGTGCCAGCAGCCAAGACGGAGCTTATTCACCCCTCCACTTT. Translated, it gives CASSQDGAYSPLHF.